The source of this T cell receptor (beta chain) is a study of patients and donors after allogeneic stem cell transplantation. Germline V gene lookup returns CDR1 MGHDK and CDR2 SYGVNS. The CDR3 is 18 residues long. Trimming left V 6 bases short and J 0 bases short, with 18 bases between. One entry per CDR3 protein, called by TCRdb with MiXCR from the RT-PCR reads. The sample lists 800,000 to 1,000,000 distinct CDR3 sequences; roughly 17% were seen once. The chain has TRBV25-1 and TRBJ2-6; a possible D gene is TRBD1 (6 bases). The clonotype originates from a human donor who was either an allogeneic HSCT recipient or a stem cell or donor lymphocyte infusion donor (not recorded which). It is not recorded whose cells these are; they may come from a transplant donor. Sample: blood, either unsorted or a sorted T cell fraction (not recorded which). The CDR3 DNA is TGTGCCAGCAGGAAACACAGGGACCTCAACTCTGGGGCCAACGTCCTGACTTTC. Encoded protein: CASRKHRDLNSGANVLTF.